This TCR beta chain was recovered during a study of blood T cells in healthy people across ages (dated by TCRdb to the mid-2010s). As for the study more broadly: In model experiments, roughly one uniquely barcoded TCR beta cDNA molecule per two T cells was captured by template switching. Using deep sequencing normalized with unique cDNA molecular identifiers, the study measured how TCR beta repertoire diversity changes with age. The donors were divided into four age groups: young (average approximately 15 years), middle-aged (around 41), aged (around 59) and long-lived (roughly 86). To avoid experimental bias, donors of different ages were spread randomly across the sequencing lanes. The study analyzed two additional independent replicas of 1 million unique cDNA reads from the same blood draw for two donors, one aged 18 to 29 and one aged 80 or older.

The donors were roughly 40 Caucasian individuals from Russia, aged roughly 6 to 100 years, who were systemically healthy. Each donor gave roughly 9 milliliters of peripheral blood, drawn into EDTA-treated Vacutainer tubes. PBMCs were isolated by Ficoll-Paque density-gradient centrifugation, with at least 6 million obtained per sample. Total RNA, at least 6 micrograms per sample, was extracted from PBMCs with Trizol reagent. Naive CD45RAhigh/CD27high T cell percentages were measured by flow cytometry on a PBMC aliquot from every donor. Of note for this clonotype: Its antigen is not yet known. No quality values exist for individual bases; no much larger clone is one base distant.

Results and caveats for the whole study, not just this receptor: Because donor CMV infection status was unknown, age-related changes in expanded clonotypes were potentially confounded. As age increased, observed TCR beta diversity per million T cells dropped in a roughly linear way, and a significant reduction was already evident by age 40. Estimates of total diversity from one million sequenced T cells were regarded as lower bounds and underestimates. The percentage of naive T cells measured by flow cytometry correlated strongly with observed TCR beta diversity. Compared with the aged group, more naive CD4+ T cells, fewer expanded clones and increased TCR diversity were shown by the long-lived group, suggesting age selection. Because profiling used bulk unsorted PBMCs, naive and antigen-experienced compartments could not be compared conclusively.

Preparation of the library involved 5' RACE. Sequencing relied on an Illumina HiSeq 2500. A second PCR of roughly 7 to 11 cycles was performed with a sample-barcoded 5' primer and a J-beta primer mix. Each TCR beta cDNA molecule received a unique molecular identifier from a template-switch 5' adaptor carrying 12 random nucleotides. Each sample yielded at least 2.5 million CDR3-containing paired-end reads. First-strand cDNA was synthesized from all RNA with the Mint cDNA synthesis kit, primed by a TRBC-specific oligonucleotide. Following uracil-DNA glycosylase treatment, a first 18-cycle PCR with universal primers M1SS and BC2_uni_R was performed on all cDNA. As for how the authors treated the data: For normalization, 1 million high-quality reads were randomly selected from each sample, with every read carrying a distinct molecular identifier. Instead of being binned into consensus sequences, reads that shared molecular identifiers were thrown out. MiTCR, run with a Q25 quality threshold and the strictest error-elimination algorithm, handled CDR3 identification, clonotype clustering and error correction. Lower-bound total TCR beta diversity was estimated with a nonparametric unseen species model using Euler transformation. Starting from the raw public reads, TCRdb applied fastp trimming at Q25, assembled clones with MiXCR and retained in-frame beta chains. Entries that share a CDR3 protein sequence are merged under the most common genes and DNA. The V and J calls were determined by TCRdb, not by the authors. This sample holds hundreds of thousands of distinct CDR3 sequences; 44% were observed only once. Roughly 19% of the sample belongs to the ten largest clones.

This receptor was taken from a man aged 55 to 69 in good health. Sequencing was done on a sample of blood.

Read as DNA, the sequence is TGTGCCACCAGTGATTTGCAGGACAAGGGGGGGGAGACCCAGTACTTC. Translated, it reads CATSDLQDKGGETQYF. Rearrangement joined TRBV24-1 to TRBJ2-7; perhaps TRBD2 is the D gene, with 7 bases matching. Judging by the DNA end, TRBJ2-5 fits better; the J call may be wrong. The CDR3, cysteine through phenylalanine, is 16 amino acids long. The DNA shown is the 48-base CDR3, in frame from base 1. The germline V gene sets CDR1 to KGHDR and CDR2 to SFDVKD.